This TCR beta chain was documented in a study of cytomegalovirus exposure and HLA in healthy donors. About the study: The platform used for the 120 validation repertoires matched that of the roughly 670 first-cohort repertoires, a later analysis reported.

Findings of the study overall: Reported results showed that the classifier diagnosed cytomegalovirus status with high specificity and sensitivity.

To note about this clone: Its antigen is undetermined.

V lost 4 bases and J lost 0, with 15 bases in between. Per germline, CDR1 SQVTM and CDR2 ANQGSEA. The CDR3 has 16 residues. The data were produced by immunoSEQ multiplex PCR, yet TCRdb's version contains in-frame clones alone and is incomplete. The sample lists hundreds of thousands of clones, 87% seen once, with around 3% in the top ten. Sequenced input: PBMCs. The sequence came from a man aged 18 to 30 in good health and CMV-seronegative. The chain employs TRBV29-1 and TRBJ2-2, with D maybe TRBD1 (6 bases). In DNA, the CDR3 is TGCAGCGTTGCTGTCAGGGGCCTTTCGAACACCGGGGAGCTGTTTTTT. It is translated as CSVAVRGLSNTGELFF.